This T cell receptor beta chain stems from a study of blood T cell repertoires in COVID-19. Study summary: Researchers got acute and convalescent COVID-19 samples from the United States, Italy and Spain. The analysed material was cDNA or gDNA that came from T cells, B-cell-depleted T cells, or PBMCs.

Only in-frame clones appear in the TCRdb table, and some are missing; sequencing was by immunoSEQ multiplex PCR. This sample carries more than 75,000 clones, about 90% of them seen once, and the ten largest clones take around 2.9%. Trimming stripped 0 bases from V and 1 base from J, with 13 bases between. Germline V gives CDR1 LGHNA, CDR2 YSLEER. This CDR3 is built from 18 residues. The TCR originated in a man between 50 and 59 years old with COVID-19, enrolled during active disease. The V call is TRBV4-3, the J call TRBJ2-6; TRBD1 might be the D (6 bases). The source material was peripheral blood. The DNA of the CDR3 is TGCGCCAGCAGCCAAGATCCCCCGACAGGTTCTGGGGCCAACGTCCTGACTTTC. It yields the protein CASSQDPPTGSGANVLTF.